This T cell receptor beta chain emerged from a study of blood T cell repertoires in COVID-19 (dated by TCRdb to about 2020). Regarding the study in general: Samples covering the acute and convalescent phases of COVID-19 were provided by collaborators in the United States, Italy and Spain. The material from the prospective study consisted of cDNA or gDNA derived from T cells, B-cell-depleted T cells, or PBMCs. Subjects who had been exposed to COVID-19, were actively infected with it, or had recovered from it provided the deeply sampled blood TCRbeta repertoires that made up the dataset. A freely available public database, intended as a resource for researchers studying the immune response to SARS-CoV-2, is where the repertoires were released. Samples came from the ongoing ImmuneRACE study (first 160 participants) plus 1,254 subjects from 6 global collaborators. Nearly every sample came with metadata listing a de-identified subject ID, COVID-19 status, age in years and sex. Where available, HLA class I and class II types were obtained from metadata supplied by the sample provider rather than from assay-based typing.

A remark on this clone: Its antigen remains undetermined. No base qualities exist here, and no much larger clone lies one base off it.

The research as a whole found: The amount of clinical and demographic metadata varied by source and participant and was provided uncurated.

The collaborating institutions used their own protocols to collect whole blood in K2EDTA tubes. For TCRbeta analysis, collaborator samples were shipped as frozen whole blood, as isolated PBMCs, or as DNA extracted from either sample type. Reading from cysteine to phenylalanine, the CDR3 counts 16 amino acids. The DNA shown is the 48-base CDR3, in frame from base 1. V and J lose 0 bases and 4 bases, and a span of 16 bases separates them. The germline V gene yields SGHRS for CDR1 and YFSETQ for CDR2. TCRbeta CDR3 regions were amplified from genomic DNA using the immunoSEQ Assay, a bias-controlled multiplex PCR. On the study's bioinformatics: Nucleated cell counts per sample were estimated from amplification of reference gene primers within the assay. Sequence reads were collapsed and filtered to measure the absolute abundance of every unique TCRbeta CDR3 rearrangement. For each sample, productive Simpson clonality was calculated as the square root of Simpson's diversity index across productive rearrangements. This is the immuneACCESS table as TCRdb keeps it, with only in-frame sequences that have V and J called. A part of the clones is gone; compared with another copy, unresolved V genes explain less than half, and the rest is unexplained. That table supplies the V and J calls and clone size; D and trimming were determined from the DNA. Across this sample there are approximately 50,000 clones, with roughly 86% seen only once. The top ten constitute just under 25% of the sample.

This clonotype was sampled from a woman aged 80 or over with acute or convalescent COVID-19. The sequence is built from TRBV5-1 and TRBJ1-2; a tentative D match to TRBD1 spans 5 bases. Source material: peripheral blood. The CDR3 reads CASSLELGAYGYGYTF. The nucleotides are TGCGCCAGCAGCTTGGAATTAGGGGCTTACGGCTATGGCTACACCTTC.